This T cell receptor beta chain stems from a study of blood T cell repertoires in COVID-19 (dated by TCRdb to 2019 to 2021). Looking at the study overall: Collaborator samples came from the United States, Italy and Spain and covered acute and convalescent phases of COVID-19. The material from the prospective study consisted of cDNA or gDNA derived from T cells, B-cell-depleted T cells, or PBMCs. Deeply sampled blood TCRbeta repertoires from subjects exposed to, actively infected with, or recovered from COVID-19 were included in the dataset. The repertoires were made available in a free public database intended to serve as a resource for research on the immune response to SARS-CoV-2. Samples came from the ongoing ImmuneRACE study (first 160 participants) plus 1,254 subjects from 6 global collaborators. Sample metadata almost always included a de-identified subject ID, COVID-19 status, age in years and sex. Where HLA class I and class II types were available, the types were taken from metadata supplied by the sample provider, not from assay-based typing. The paper as a whole reports these results and caveats: How much clinical and demographic metadata was included differed by source and by participant, and the metadata was provided uncurated.

Trimming accounts for 3 bases at V and 4 bases at J, while the number of junction bases matched to no gene is 5. Including cysteine and phenylalanine, the CDR3 has 14 amino acids. Of all the DNA, just the CDR3 is kept, 42 bases in frame from base 1. The CDR1 and CDR2 encoded by the germline V gene (reference sequence) are LGHDT and YNNKEL. The collaborating institutions used their own protocols to collect whole blood in K2EDTA tubes. For TCRbeta analysis, collaborators shipped samples in one of three forms: frozen whole blood, isolated PBMCs, or DNA extracted from either of those sample types. In regard to this clone: There is no known antigen for this receptor. No quality values exist for individual bases; no much larger clone is one base distant.

TCRbeta CDR3 regions were amplified from genomic DNA using the immunoSEQ Assay, a bias-controlled multiplex PCR. The authors processed their data as follows. The number of nucleated cells in each sample was estimated by amplification of reference gene primers within the assay. Sequence reads were collapsed and filtered to measure the absolute abundance of every unique TCRbeta CDR3 rearrangement. For each sample, productive Simpson clonality was calculated by taking the square root of Simpson's diversity index across productive rearrangements. The source is immuneACCESS, and TCRdb retained only in-frame sequences with V and J called. Part of the clones is not carried over; for the studies checked, unresolved V genes explain less than half of this, and the remainder is unexplained. D and trimming come from the DNA, and the V and J calls and clone size come from that table. Here the sample has 35,000 to 45,000 clones; roughly three quarters occur a single time. The top ten hold 8.5% of the sample.

Sequenced input: peripheral blood. Recombination linked TRBV3-1 (or the pseudogene TRBV3-2) to TRBJ1-2, with TRBD1 identical over 7 junction bases. This TCR came from a man between 65 and 79 years old with active or convalescent COVID-19. This receptor has the CDR3 CASSQGQLLYGYTF. The nucleotide sequence is TGTGCCAGCAGCCAGGGACAGCTCCTCTATGGCTACACCTTC.